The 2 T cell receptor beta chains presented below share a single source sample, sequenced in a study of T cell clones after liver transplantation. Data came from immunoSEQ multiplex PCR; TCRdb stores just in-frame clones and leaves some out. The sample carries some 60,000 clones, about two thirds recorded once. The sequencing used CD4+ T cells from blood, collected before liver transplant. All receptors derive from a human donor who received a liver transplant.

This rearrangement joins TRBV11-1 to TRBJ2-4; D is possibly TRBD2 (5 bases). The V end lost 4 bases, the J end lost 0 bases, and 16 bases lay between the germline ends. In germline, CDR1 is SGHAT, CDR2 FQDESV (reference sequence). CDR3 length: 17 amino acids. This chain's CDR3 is CASSSIQEDLAKNIQYF. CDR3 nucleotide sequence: TGTGCCAGCAGCTCTATCCAGGAGGATCTAGCCAAAAACATTCAGTACTTC.

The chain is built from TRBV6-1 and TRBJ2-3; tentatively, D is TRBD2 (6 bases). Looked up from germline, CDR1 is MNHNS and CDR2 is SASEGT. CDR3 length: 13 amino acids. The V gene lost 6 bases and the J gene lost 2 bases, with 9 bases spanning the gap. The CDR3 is CASRGLYTDTQYF. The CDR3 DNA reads TGTGCCAGCAGGGGACTCTACACAGATACGCAGTATTTT.